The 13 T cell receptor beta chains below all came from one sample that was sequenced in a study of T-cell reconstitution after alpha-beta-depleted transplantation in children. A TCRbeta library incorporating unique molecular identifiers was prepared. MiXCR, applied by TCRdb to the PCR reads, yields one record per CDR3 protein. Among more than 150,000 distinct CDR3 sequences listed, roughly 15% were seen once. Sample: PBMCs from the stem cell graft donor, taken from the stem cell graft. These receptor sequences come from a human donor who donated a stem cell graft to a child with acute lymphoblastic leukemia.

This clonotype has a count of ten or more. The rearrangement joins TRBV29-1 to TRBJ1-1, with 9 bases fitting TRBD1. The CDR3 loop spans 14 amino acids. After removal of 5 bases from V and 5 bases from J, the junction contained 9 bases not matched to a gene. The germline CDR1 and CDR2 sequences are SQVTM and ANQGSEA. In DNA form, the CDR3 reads TGCAGCGTTTTCCCACGGACAGGGGAGACTGAAGCTTTCTTT. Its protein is CSVFPRTGETEAFF.

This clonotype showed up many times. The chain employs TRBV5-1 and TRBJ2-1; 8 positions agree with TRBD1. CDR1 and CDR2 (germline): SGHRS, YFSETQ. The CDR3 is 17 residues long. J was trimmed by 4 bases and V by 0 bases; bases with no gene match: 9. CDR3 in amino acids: CASSLAGTGLEYNEQFF. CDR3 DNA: TGCGCCAGCAGCTTGGCTGGGACAGGCCTGGAGTACAATGAGCAGTTCTTC.

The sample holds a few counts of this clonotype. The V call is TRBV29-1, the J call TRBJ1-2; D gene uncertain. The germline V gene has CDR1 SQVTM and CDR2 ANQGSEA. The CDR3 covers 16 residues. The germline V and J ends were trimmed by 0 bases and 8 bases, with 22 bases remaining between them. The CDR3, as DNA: TGCAGCGTTGAAGATTCGGACCACCGCCCCTACCGGGGCTACACCTTC. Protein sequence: CSVEDSDHRPYRGYTF.

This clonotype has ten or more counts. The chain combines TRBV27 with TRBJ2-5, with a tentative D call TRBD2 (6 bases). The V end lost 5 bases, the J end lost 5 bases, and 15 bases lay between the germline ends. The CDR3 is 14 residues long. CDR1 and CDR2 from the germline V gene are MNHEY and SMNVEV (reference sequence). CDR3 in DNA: TGTGCCAGCAGTCCCAGGGAGGCGGGCGAGACCCAGTACTTC. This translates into CASSPREAGETQYF.

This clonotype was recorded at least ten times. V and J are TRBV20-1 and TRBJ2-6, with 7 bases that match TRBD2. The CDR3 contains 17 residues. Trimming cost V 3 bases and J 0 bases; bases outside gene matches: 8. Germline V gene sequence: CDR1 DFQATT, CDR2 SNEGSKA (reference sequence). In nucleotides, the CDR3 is TGCAGTGCTAGCAAGCTAGCGGCGAACTCTGGGGCCAACGTCCTGACTTTC. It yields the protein CSASKLAANSGANVLTF.

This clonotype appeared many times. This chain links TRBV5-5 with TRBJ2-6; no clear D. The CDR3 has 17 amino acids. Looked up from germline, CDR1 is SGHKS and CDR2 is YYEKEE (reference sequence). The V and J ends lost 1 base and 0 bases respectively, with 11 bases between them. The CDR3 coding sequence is TGTGCCAGCAGCTTGCCCTTTTTGGGCTCTGGGGCCAACGTCCTGACTTTC. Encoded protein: CASSLPFLGSGANVLTF. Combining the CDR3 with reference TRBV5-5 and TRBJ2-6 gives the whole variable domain DAGVTQSPTHLIKTRGQQVTLRCSPISGHKSVSWYQQVLGQGPQFIFQYYEKEERGRGNFPDRFSARQFPNYSSELNVNALLLGDSALYLCASSLPFLGSGANVLTFGAGSRLTVL.

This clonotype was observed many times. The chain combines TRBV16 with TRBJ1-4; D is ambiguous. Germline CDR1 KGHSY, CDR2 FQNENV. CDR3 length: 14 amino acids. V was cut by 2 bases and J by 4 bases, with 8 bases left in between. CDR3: CASSQRGRNEKLFF. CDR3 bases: TGTGCCAGCAGCCAAAGAGGACGTAATGAAAAACTGTTTTTT.

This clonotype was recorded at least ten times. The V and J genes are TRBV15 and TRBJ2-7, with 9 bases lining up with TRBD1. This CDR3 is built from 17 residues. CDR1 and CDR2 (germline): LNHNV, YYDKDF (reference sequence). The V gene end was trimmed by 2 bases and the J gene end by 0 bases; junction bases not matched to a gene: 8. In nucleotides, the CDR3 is TGTGCCACCAGCAGATTCAGGGGGACAGGGAGCTCCTACGAGCAGTACTTC. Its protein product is CATSRFRGTGSSYEQYF.

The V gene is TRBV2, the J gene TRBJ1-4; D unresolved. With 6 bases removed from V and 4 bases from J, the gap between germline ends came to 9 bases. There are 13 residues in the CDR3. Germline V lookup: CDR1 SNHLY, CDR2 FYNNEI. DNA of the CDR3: TGTGCCAGCAGGATAGGAGTTAATGAAAAACTGTTTTTT. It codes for CASRIGVNEKLFF.

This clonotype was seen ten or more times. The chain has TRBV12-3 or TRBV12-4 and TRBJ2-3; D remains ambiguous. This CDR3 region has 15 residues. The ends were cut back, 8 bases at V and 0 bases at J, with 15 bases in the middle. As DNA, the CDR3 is TGTGCCAGCCTCCCACAGCGAACTAGCACAGATACGCAGTATTTT. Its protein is CASLPQRTSTDTQYF.

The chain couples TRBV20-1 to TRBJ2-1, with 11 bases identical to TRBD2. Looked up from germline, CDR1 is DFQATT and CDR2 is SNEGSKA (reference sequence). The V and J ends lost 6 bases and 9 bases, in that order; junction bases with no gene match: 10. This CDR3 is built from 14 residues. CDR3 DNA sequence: TGCAGTGCCCTACCTAGCGGGAGGAGCGGTGAGCAGTTCTTC. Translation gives CSALPSGRSGEQFF.

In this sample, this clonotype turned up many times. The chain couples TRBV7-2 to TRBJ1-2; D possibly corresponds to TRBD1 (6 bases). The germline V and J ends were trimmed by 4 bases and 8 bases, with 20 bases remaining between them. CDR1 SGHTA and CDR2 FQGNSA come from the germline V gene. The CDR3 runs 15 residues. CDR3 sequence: CASSSRVGQGQGYTF. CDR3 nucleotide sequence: TGTGCCAGCAGCTCCCGGGTGGGTCAGGGGCAAGGCTACACCTTC.

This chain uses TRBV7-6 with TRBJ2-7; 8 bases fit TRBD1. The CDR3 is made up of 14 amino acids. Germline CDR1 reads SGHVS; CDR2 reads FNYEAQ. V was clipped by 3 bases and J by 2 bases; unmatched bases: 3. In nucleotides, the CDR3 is TGTGCCAGCAGCTTTGGGGACAGGCCCTACGAGCAGTACTTC. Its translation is CASSFGDRPYEQYF. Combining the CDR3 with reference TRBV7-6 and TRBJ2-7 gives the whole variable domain GAGVSQSPRYKVTKRGQDVALRCDPISGHVSLYWYRQALGQGPEFLTYFNYEAQQDKSGLPNDRFSAERPEGSISTLTIQRTEQRDSAMYRCASSFGDRPYEQYFGPGTRLTVT.